Listed here is a single T cell receptor (beta chain). Its target is not known. This entry is derived from a study of shared clonotypes between healthy human individuals. On the study more broadly: The cohort had two women and a few men, ages 18 to 49. Each donor contributed plates that comprised three CD4 naive, three CD4 memory, two CD8 naive and one CD8 memory.

The study, taken as a whole, reports: Among non-shared clonotypes, generation probabilities were lower than among those shared by all four donors. Compared with memory subsets, naive subsets generally had larger estimated richness.

Sequencing was performed with immunoSEQ multiplex PCR; in TCRdb, only in-frame clones are kept and a portion is missing. This table holds around 2,000,000 clones, 85% to 95% found once. The V gene lost 4 bases and the J gene lost 5 bases, with 12 bases spanning the gap. The germline CDR1 and CDR2 sequences are SGHTA and FQGNSA. CDR3 size: 13 residues. Material for sequencing was naive CD4+ T cells sorted from blood. Subset meaning: CD45RA+ positively selected. This receptor was taken from a man between 18 and 29 years old in good health. The chain employs TRBV7-2 and TRBJ2-7; D unclear. CDR3 DNA sequence: TGTGCCAGCAGCTCCATTGACGGCCACGAGCAGTACTTC. This codes for CASSSIDGHEQYF.